What follows are 13 T cell receptor beta chains derived from one specimen sequenced in a study of blood T cells in healthy people across ages. Through a sample-barcoded 5' primer and a J-beta primer mix, a second PCR was run for about 6 to 11 cycles. TCRdb passed the 5' RACE reads through MiXCR, listing each CDR3 protein once. The data show roughly 800,000 distinct CDR3 sequences, with roughly 26% seen just once and under 3% held by the top ten. This sample also belongs to another study, concerning T cells of mothers and their children.

The sample taken for sequencing was blood. These receptors were taken from a boy aged 5-17 years in good health.

The rearrangement uses TRBV20-1 and TRBJ2-3; D is uncertain. From germline, CDR1 is DFQATT and CDR2 SNEGSKA (reference sequence). V lost 0 bases, J lost 4 bases, and 14 bases lay in between. This CDR3 is 15 amino acids long. The CDR3 loop reads CSARDHTLGADTQYF. Written as DNA, the CDR3 is TGCAGTGCTAGAGATCATACTCTAGGTGCAGATACGCAGTATTTT.

The chain links TRBV4-2 to TRBJ1-3; D is possibly TRBD1 (6 bases). The V end lost 4 bases, the J end lost 5 bases, and 15 bases lay between the germline ends. Germline V CDR1 and CDR2: LGHNA, YNFKEQ. The CDR3 is 15 residues long. CDR3 nucleotides: TGTGCCAGCAGCCCCCGTGGCAGGGGTCGAAACACCATATATTTT. Translated, it gives CASSPRGRGRNTIYF.

V is TRBV7-3 and J is TRBJ1-4; D gene unclear. Trimming took 1 base from V and 4 from J, leaving 4 bases between them. Per the germline V gene, CDR1 is SGHTA and CDR2 is FQGTGA. The CDR3 runs 13 residues. Written as DNA, the CDR3 is TGTGCCAGCAGCTTAAATAGTAATGAAAAACTGTTTTTT. It encodes CASSLNSNEKLFF.

The chain has TRBV7-2 and TRBJ2-7; the match to TRBD1 covers 8 bases. The germline V gene has CDR1 SGHTA and CDR2 FQGNSA. The CDR3 has 13 amino acids. V lost 5 bases to trimming and J lost 5 bases; unmatched junction nucleotides: 5. The CDR3 region is CASSPWTGNEQYF. Written as DNA, the CDR3 is TGTGCCAGCAGCCCTTGGACAGGGAACGAGCAGTACTTC.

This clonotype was seen more than once but under ten times. V is TRBV20-1 and J is TRBJ2-7; no clear D. V was cut by 1 base and J by 3 bases, with 13 bases left in between. There are 14 residues in the CDR3. Germline CDR1 and CDR2: DFQATT and SNEGSKA (reference sequence). The CDR3 nucleotides are TGCAGTGCTAGAGTAGACGGGCCTATCTACGAGCAGTACTTC. This gives the protein CSARVDGPIYEQYF.

The chain uses TRBV19 and TRBJ2-5; D is tentatively TRBD1 or TRBD2 (5 bases each). CDR1 LNHDA and CDR2 SQIVND come from the germline V gene (reference sequence). V lost 9 bases, J lost 7 bases, and 18 bases lay in between. The CDR3 is 13 residues long. The CDR3 DNA is TGTGCCAGCCAGGGAGTACCCGAGGGGACCCAGTACTTC. Protein sequence: CASQGVPEGTQYF.

This clonotype is a singleton in its sample. V is TRBV6-5 and J is TRBJ1-3; D is undetermined. The CDR3 consists of 15 residues. Deletions cut 4 bases from V and 0 bases from J, with 10 bases between. From germline, CDR1 is MNHEY and CDR2 SVGAGI. CDR3 nucleotide sequence: TGTGCCAGCAGTTTCGACCCGGGCTCTGGAAACACCATATATTTT. Protein: CASSFDPGSGNTIYF.

The chain links TRBV12-3 or TRBV12-4 to TRBJ2-7, with 7 bases lining up with TRBD1. V shed 2 bases, J shed 5 bases, and the junction held 6 bases outside the gene matches. The CDR3 has 14 amino acids. The DNA of the CDR3 is TGTGCCAGCAGTTTACGGGACAGCCCCAACGAGCAGTACTTC. Protein: CASSLRDSPNEQYF.

This clonotype was seen a few times. The chain has TRBV20-1 and TRBJ2-1; D possibly uses TRBD1 or TRBD2 (6 bases each). The CDR3 sequence is 15 residues long. Trimming removed 6 bases at V and 0 bases at J, with 15 bases between. Germline values: CDR1 DFQATT, CDR2 SNEGSKA (reference sequence). The CDR3 loop is CSAQGGSRSYNEQFF. CDR3 coding DNA: TGCAGTGCACAAGGGGGGAGTCGCTCCTACAATGAGCAGTTCTTC.

This clonotype was observed a handful of times. The DNA of the CDR3 is TGCGCCAGCAGAACCGAACGGGCCCTGGGGGGGACCCAGTACTTC. Translated: CASRTERALGGTQYF. The chain has TRBV5-1 and TRBJ2-5; possibly TRBD2 for D (6 bases). The CDR3 contains 15 residues. The germline V gene has CDR1 SGHRS and CDR2 YFSETQ. Trimming removed 5 bases from V and 7 bases from J, with 21 bases in between.

Concerning this clonotype: One end of the junction fails to match germline, which may point to a read error. The chain recombines TRBV29-1 with TRBJ1-5, with TRBD1 matching over 7 bases. The CDR3 runs to 12 residues. CDR1 is SQVTM, CDR2 ANQGSEA, per germline. The CDR3: CSFRTGNQPQHF. The DNA for the CDR3 is TGCAGCTTTCGGACAGGCAATCAACCCCAGCATTTT.

The CDR3 here is CASSTDGPTDTQYF. As DNA, the CDR3 is TGCGCCAGCAGCACGGACGGACCCACAGATACGCAGTATTTT. The chain couples TRBV5-1 to TRBJ2-3; no firm D call. CDR3 length: 14 residues. V was shortened by 4 bases and J by 2 bases, with 11 bases between the two germline ends. Per germline, CDR1 SGHRS and CDR2 YFSETQ.

This clonotype has more than one count but fewer than ten. For the CDR3, the DNA is TGTGCCAGCAGCAAAGAAAGGACAGGGGTTCGAAACGAGCAGTACTTC. It yields the protein CASSKERTGVRNEQYF. V and J are TRBV21-1 and TRBJ2-5; TRBD1 is taken as the D call from the table, unchecked against the DNA. The DNA end lines up better with TRBJ2-7; the J call may be wrong. TRBV21-1 is reported as a pseudogene. This CDR3 spans 16 amino acids.